This record concerns one T cell receptor beta chain sequence. This sample stems from a study of PD-L1 blockade in urothelial cancer. The CDR3 extends over 15 amino acids. The ends were cut back, 4 bases at V and 2 bases at J, with 9 bases in the middle. The germline V gene has CDR1 MGHRA and CDR2 YSYEKL. TCRdb's table, derived via immunoSEQ multiplex PCR, lists solely in-frame clones and lacks some. The sample includes 30,000 to 40,000 clones, over 70% seen only once; the top ten take 3.5% to 4%. This sample comprised PBMCs, obtained around atezolizumab (anti-PD-L1) treatment. The chain is built from TRBV4-1 and TRBJ1-6, with a possible D match to TRBD1 (5 bases). The receptor was derived from a man between 65 and 80 years old with urothelial cancer. In DNA form, the CDR3 reads TGCGCCAGCAGCCTTGGACATCCCTATAATTCACCCCTCCACTTT. Protein product: CASSLGHPYNSPLHF.